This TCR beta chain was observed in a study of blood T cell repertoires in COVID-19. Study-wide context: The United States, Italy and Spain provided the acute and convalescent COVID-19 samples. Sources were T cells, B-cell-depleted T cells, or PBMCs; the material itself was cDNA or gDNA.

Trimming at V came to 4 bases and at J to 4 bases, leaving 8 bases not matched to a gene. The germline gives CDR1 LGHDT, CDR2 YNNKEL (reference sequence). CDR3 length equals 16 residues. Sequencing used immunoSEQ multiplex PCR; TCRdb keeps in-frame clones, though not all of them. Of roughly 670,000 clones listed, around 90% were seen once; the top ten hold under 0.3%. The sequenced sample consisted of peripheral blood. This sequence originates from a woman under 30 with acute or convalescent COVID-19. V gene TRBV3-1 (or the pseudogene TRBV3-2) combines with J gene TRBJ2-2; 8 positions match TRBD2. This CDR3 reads CASSPPGLGATGELFF. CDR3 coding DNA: TGTGCCAGCAGCCCTCCGGGACTAGGAGCCACCGGGGAGCTGTTTTTT.